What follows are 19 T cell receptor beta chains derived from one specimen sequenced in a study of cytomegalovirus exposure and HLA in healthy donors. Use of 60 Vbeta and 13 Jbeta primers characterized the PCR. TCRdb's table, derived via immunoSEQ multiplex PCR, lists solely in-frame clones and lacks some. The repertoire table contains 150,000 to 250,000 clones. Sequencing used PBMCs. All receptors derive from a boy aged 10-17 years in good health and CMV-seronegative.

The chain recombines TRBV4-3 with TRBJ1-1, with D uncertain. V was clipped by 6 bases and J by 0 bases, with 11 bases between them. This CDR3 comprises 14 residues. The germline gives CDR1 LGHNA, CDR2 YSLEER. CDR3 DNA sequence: TGCGCCAGCAGTGCGGGGTCCTTGAACACTGAAGCTTTCTTT. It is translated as CASSAGSLNTEAFF.

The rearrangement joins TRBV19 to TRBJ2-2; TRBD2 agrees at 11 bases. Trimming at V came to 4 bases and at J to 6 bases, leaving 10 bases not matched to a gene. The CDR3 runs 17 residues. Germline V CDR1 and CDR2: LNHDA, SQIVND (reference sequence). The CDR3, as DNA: TGTGCCAGTAGTACCCCCGTACTAGCGGGGGTGTCCGGGGAGCTGTTTTTT. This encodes CASSTPVLAGVSGELFF. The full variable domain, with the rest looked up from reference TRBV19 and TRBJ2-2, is DGGITQSPKYLFRKEGQNVTLSCEQNLNHDAMYWYRQDPGQGLRLIYYSQIVNDFQKGDIAEGYSVSREKKESFPLTVTSAQKNPTAFYLCASSTPVLAGVSGELFFGEGSRLTVL.

The DNA of the CDR3 is TGTGCCATCGGGGGCGGGGGGGCAGGATACAATGAGCAGTTCTTC. It encodes CAIGGGGAGYNEQFF. The chain carries TRBV10-3 and TRBJ2-1; 9 nucleotides agree with TRBD2. The CDR3 runs to 15 residues. V was pared by 8 bases and J by 4 bases, with 9 bases of the junction left unmatched. Germline V CDR1 and CDR2: ENHRY, SYGVKD.

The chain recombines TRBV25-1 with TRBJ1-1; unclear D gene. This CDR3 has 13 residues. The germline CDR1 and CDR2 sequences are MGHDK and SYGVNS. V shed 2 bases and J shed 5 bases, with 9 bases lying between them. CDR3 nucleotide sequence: TGTGCCAGCAGTGAAATAAGACAAACTGAAGCTTTCTTT. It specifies CASSEIRQTEAFF.

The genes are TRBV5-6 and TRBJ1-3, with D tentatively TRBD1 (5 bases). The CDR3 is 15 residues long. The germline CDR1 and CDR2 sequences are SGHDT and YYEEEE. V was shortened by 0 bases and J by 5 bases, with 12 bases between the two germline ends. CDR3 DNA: TGTGCCAGCAGCTTGGTAGGGGCGTTGAGAAACACCATATATTTT. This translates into CASSLVGALRNTIYF. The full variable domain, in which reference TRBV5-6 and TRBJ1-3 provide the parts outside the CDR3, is DAGVTQSPTHLIKTRGQQVTLRCSPKSGHDTVSWYQQALGQGPQFIFQYYEEEERQRGNFPDRFSGHQFPNYSSELNVNALLLGDSALYLCASSLVGALRNTIYFGEGSWLTVV.

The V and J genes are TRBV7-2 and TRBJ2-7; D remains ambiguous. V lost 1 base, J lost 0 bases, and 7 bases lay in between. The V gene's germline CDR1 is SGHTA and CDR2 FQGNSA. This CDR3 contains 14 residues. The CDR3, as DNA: TGTGCCAGCAGCTTAGAACGGAGCTCCTACGAGCAGTACTTC. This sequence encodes CASSLERSSYEQYF.

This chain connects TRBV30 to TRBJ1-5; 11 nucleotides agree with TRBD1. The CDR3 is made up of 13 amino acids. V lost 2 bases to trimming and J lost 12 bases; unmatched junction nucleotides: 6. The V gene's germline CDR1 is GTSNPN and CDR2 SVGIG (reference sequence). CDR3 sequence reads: CAWSTPDRGHQHF. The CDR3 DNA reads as TGTGCCTGGAGTACCCCGGACAGGGGGCACCAGCATTTT.

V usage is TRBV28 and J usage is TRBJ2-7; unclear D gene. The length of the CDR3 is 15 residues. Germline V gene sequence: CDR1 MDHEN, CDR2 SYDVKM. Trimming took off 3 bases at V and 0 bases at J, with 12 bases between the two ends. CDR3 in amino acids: CASSFNRFDSYEQYF. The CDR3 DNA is TGTGCCAGCAGTTTTAACCGGTTTGACTCCTACGAGCAGTACTTC.

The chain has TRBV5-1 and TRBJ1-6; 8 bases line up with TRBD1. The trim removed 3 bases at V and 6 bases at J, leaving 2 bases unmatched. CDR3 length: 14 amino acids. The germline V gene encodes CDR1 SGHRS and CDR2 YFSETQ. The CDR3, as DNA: TGCGCCAGCAGCTGGACAGGGTTTAATTCACCCCTCCACTTT. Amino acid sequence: CASSWTGFNSPLHF.

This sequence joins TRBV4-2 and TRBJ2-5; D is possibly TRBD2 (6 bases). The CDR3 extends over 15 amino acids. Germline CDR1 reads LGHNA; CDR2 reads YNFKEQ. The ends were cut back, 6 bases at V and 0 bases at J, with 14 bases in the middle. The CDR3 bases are TGTGCCAGCAGTCCCAGTGGGGGGAACCAAGAGACCCAGTACTTC. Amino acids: CASSPSGGNQETQYF.

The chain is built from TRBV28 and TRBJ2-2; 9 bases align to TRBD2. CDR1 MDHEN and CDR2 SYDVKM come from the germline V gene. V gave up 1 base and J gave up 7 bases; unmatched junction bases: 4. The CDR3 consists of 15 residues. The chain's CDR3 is CASSLSAGGYGELFF. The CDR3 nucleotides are TGTGCCAGCAGTTTATCGGCGGGGGGGTACGGGGAGCTGTTTTTT.

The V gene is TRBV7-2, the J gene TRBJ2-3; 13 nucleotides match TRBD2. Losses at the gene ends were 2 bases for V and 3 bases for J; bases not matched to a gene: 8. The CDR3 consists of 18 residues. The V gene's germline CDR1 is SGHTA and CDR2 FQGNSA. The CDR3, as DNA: TGTGCCAGCAGCTTAATGGCCACTAGCGGGGGGGTTACAGATACGCAGTATTTT. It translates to CASSLMATSGGVTDTQYF.

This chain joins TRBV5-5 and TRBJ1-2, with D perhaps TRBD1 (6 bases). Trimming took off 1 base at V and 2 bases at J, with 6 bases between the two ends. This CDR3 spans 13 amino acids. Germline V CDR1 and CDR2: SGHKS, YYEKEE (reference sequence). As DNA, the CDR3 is TGTGCCAGCAGCTTGCAGGGGAACTATGGCTACACCTTC. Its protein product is CASSLQGNYGYTF.

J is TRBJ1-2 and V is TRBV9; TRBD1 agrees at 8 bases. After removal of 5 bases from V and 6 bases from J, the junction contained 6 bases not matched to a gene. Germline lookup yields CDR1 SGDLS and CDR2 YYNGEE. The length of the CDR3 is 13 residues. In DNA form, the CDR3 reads TGTGCCAGCAGTCCCGACAGGGGCAATGGCTACACCTTC. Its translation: CASSPDRGNGYTF.

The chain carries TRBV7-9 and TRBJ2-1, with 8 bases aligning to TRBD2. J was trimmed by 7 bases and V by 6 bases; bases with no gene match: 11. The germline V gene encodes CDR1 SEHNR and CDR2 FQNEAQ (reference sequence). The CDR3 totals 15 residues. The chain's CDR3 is CASSPRTGGRNEQFF. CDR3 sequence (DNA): TGTGCCAGCAGTCCTAGGACGGGGGGGCGGAATGAGCAGTTCTTC.

This CDR3 is CASSLGWRTERNTDGAFF. DNA for the CDR3: TGTGCCAGCAGTTTAGGGTGGCGGACAGAAAGGAACACTGATGGAGCTTTCTTT. The genes are TRBV28 and TRBJ1-1, with D maybe TRBD1 (6 bases). Germline lookup yields CDR1 MDHEN and CDR2 SYDVKM. The length of the CDR3 is 18 residues. Trimming took off 2 bases at V and 10 bases at J, with 29 bases between the two ends. Full variable domain (rest looked up from reference TRBV28 and TRBJ1-1): DVKVTQSSRYLVKRTGEKVFLECVQDMDHENMFWYRQDPGLGLRLIYFSYDVKMKEKGDIPEGYSVSREKKERFSLILESASTNQTSMYLCASSLGWRTERNTDGAFFGQGTRLTVV.

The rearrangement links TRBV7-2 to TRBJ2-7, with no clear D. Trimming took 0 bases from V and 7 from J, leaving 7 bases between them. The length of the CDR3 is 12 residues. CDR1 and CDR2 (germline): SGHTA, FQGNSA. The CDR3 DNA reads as TGTGCCAGCAGCTTAGCTGCGGCAGAGCAGTACTTC. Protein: CASSLAAAEQYF.

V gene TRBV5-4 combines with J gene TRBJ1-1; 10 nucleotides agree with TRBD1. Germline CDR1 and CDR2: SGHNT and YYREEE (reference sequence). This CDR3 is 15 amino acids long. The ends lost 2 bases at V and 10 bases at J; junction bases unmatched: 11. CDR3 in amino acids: CASSFRDRGYVRAFF. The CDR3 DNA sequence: TGTGCCAGCAGCTTCCGGGACAGGGGATATGTCCGAGCTTTCTTT. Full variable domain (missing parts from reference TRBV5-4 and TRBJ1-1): ETGVTQSPTHLIKTRGQQVTLRCSSQSGHNTVSWYQQALGQGPQFIFQYYREEENGRGNFPPRFSGLQFPNYSSELNVNALELDDSALYLCASSFRDRGYVRAFFGQGTRLTVV.

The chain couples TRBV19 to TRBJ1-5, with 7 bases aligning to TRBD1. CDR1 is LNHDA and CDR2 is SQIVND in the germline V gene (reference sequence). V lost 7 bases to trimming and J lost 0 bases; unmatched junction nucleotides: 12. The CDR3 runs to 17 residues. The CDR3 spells CASNNYGTENSNQPQHF. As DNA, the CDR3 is TGTGCCAGTAACAATTATGGGACAGAAAATAGCAATCAGCCCCAGCATTTT.